This T cell receptor beta chain was sequenced during a study of cytomegalovirus exposure and HLA in healthy donors. General study points: A later analysis reportedly found fewer N-insertions in an Asian-associated ancestry cluster than the roughly 670-donor mean. Later, an analysis showed that TCR beta chains associated with HLA were more clonally expanded than others that were equally common. CMV antigen specificity of a few CMV-associated chains was confirmed in vitro. Researchers counted approximately 160 TCR beta chains as cytomegalovirus-associated.

Use of 60 Vbeta and 13 Jbeta primers characterized the PCR. Assay: immunoSEQ multiplex PCR; the TCRdb copy retains only in-frame clones and omits some. The sample shows 140,000 to 150,000 clones, approximately 80% of them seen only once. The CDR3 is made up of 15 amino acids. Trimming removed 0 bases at V and 0 bases at J, with 9 bases between. CDR1 is SGHKS and CDR2 is YYEKEE in the germline V gene (reference sequence). As concerns this clone: The antigen is unknown.

The origin of this receptor is a man aged 35 to 55 in good health and CMV-seronegative. Input material: PBMCs. The rearrangement links TRBV5-5 to TRBJ1-2, with D hard to call. CDR3 sequence reads: CASSLGGGANYGYTF. The CDR3 nucleotides are TGTGCCAGCAGCTTGGGAGGAGGAGCTAACTATGGCTACACCTTC.